This T cell receptor (beta chain) came from a study of monozygotic twins with inflammatory bowel disease. This CDR3 has 11 residues. Germline V gives CDR1 SNHLY, CDR2 FYNNEI. From its re-call of the 5' RACE reads, TCRdb lists each CDR3 protein once, without DNA. This sample's clone table lists about 210,000 distinct CDR3 sequences. Material for sequencing was blood. The V and J genes are TRBV2 and TRBJ2-7. This sequence was found in a human donor with ulcerative colitis or Crohn's disease, or a healthy co-twin of an affected twin (not recorded which). The CDR3 is CATTEAYEQYF.